The entry below describes one T cell receptor beta chain. Its antigen is still unknown. This table comes from immunoSEQ multiplex PCR, and its TCRdb copy is limited to in-frame clones, with some not included. The sample includes a few hundred thousand clones, 75% to 95% of them seen just once. Described treatment: about 20 received Ad26.COV2.S at low or high dose, single or two shots; a few received placebo; per-sample allocation not given. Day 63 following the first vaccine or placebo injection was when the samples were taken. In germline, CDR1 is LGHNT, CDR2 FRNRAP. This CDR3 contains 14 residues. V lost 7 bases and J 5 bases, leaving 15 bases between the germline ends. This entry is derived from a study of Ad26.COV2.S vaccination and SARS-CoV-2 variants. General study points: Placebo recipients trailed vaccine recipients in spike-specific TCR breadth.

Sequenced material: peripheral blood, taken in a trial of Ad26.COV2.S vaccine versus placebo. V gene TRBV12-5 combines with J gene TRBJ2-1; tentative D call: TRBD1 (6 bases). This clonotype was obtained from a person between 18 and 65 years old who received the Ad26.COV2.S COVID-19 vaccine or a placebo. The CDR3 DNA reads as TGTGCTAGTGATTCGGGACATACCAACAATGAGCAGTTCTTC. This codes for CASDSGHTNNEQFF.